This T cell receptor beta chain comes out of a study of T and B cells in COVID-19 patients. As for the study in general: Critical illness requiring mechanical ventilation or extracorporeal membrane oxygenation affected three fifths of the roughly 20 active-infection patients.

The CDR3 runs 13 residues. Trimming took off 6 bases at V and 2 bases at J, with 9 bases between the two ends. Germline lookup yields CDR1 MRHNA and CDR2 SNTAGT. Study conclusions and caveats: The recovered cohort had approximately 2,000 exclusive TCR clusters, including 25 to 35 low generation probability clusters. Patients with COVID-19 reportedly showed strongly skewed T cell receptor beta variable and joining gene usage.

BIOMED2 TRB-A/B primer pools were used in multiplex TRB PCR. TCRdb independently ran MiXCR on the multiplex PCR reads; one entry per CDR3 protein. The table shows some 17,000 distinct CDR3 sequences, with about a quarter occurring only once. This clonotype has ten or more counts. Antigen unknown. Each TRB amplification used about 230-550 ng of genomic DNA from blood. This clonotype originated in a human donor who had recovered from COVID-19. Material: blood. The rearrangement uses TRBV6-4 and TRBJ2-3; no definite D call. CDR3 sequence reads: CASSNRATDTQYF. CDR3 bases: TGTGCCAGCAGCAACCGGGCCACAGATACGCAGTATTTT.